This T cell receptor beta chain was sequenced in a study of blood T cell repertoires in COVID-19. Method: immunoSEQ multiplex PCR; TCRdb's copy keeps in-frame clones and lacks some. The data hold about 400,000 clones, with more than 85% observed a single time. Trimming took 4 bases from V and 6 from J, leaving 10 bases between them. The CDR3 has 12 amino acids. Recovered participants had two consecutive negative NP/OP PCR tests, healthcare professional clearance, or symptom resolution. The receptor's source is a woman younger than 45 who had recovered from COVID-19. The chain recombines TRBV12-3 or TRBV12-4 with TRBJ2-7, with D uncertain. The specimen was PBMCs or T cells enriched from blood (not recorded which). CDR3 DNA: TGTGCCAGCAGTTCCTCTCCGTCCGAGCAGTACTTC. Residues: CASSSSPSEQYF.